The 22 T cell receptor beta chains below were found in one sample sequenced in a study of OX40 agonist ivuxolimab in advanced cancers. The table came from immunoSEQ multiplex PCR; TCRdb's copy has only in-frame clones and leaves some out. The sample has some 90,000 clones, around 86% seen once; the top ten hold around 0.28%. The specimen was CD4+ or CD8+ T cells sorted from blood, collected in a trial of the OX40 agonist ivuxolimab. Receptors originate from an adult with an advanced solid tumor such as melanoma, head and neck, liver or kidney cancer.

The chain couples TRBV10-3 to TRBJ2-2, with 10 bases aligning to TRBD2. The CDR3 consists of 17 residues. Germline V lookup: CDR1 ENHRY, CDR2 SYGVKD. V dropped 0 bases and J dropped 2; count of bases not matched to a gene: 3. CDR3 nucleotide sequence: TGTGCCATCAGTGAGTCGCTAGCGGGGGATAACACCGGGGAGCTGTTTTTT. Translation gives CAISESLAGDNTGELFF.

The chain carries TRBV9 and TRBJ1-5; the match to TRBD1 covers 12 bases. V shed 5 bases and J 3 bases; nucleotides not matched to a gene: 9. Germline V CDR1 and CDR2: SGDLS, YYNGEE. The CDR3 totals 17 residues. The CDR3 loop is CASSPGQGAWANQPQHF. The CDR3 coding sequence is TGTGCCAGCAGTCCGGGACAGGGGGCTTGGGCCAATCAGCCCCAGCATTTT.

V and J are TRBV7-2 and TRBJ2-3; D possibly corresponds to TRBD1 (5 bases). The CDR3 is 17 amino acids. Trimming took off 4 bases at V and 7 bases at J, with 24 bases between the two ends. Germline V lookup: CDR1 SGHTA, CDR2 FQGNSA. The DNA for the CDR3 is TGTGCCAGCAGCTCCCTAGAAATGGGGCCATATTGGCATACGCAGTATTTT. Translation: CASSSLEMGPYWHTQYF.

This chain connects TRBV11-3 to TRBJ2-2; D is undetermined. The ends were cut back, 5 bases at V and 7 bases at J, with 14 bases in the middle. In germline, CDR1 is SGHNT, CDR2 YENEEA. CDR3 length: 14 amino acids. The DNA for the CDR3 is TGTGCCAGCAGCCCACCTAGTGGGAACGGGGAGCTGTTTTTT. It translates to CASSPPSGNGELFF.

CDR3 loop: CASSLGVANYGYTF. The CDR3 region has the DNA TGTGCCAGCAGTTTAGGGGTAGCTAACTATGGCTACACCTTC. The chain is built from TRBV27 and TRBJ1-2; D not resolved. Trimming removed 2 bases at V and 0 bases at J, with 7 bases between. The germline gives CDR1 MNHEY, CDR2 SMNVEV (reference sequence). This CDR3 has 14 residues.

The rearrangement joins TRBV9 to TRBJ2-1; 7 bases line up with TRBD2. With V trimmed by 7 bases and J by 10 bases, 23 bases remained unmatched. CDR3 size: 17 residues. The germline gives CDR1 SGDLS, CDR2 YYNGEE. The CDR3 loop is CASRPSAGLGRFEEQFF. CDR3 bases: TGTGCCAGCCGCCCGAGCGCAGGACTAGGACGGTTTGAAGAGCAGTTCTTC.

The rearrangement links TRBV5-1 to TRBJ2-2; TRBD2 might be the D (5 bases). Trimming left V 7 bases short and J 3 bases short, with 13 bases between. Germline V CDR1 and CDR2: SGHRS, YFSETQ. This CDR3 comprises 14 residues. The CDR3 loop reads CASRDVRDTGELFF. CDR3 in DNA: TGCGCCAGCCGAGATGTGAGGGACACCGGGGAGCTGTTTTTT.

This sequence joins TRBV6-1 and TRBJ2-7, with 10 nucleotides matching TRBD1. The CDR3 runs 13 residues. The germline V gene encodes CDR1 MNHNS and CDR2 SASEGT. The J segment lost 6 bases and the V segment lost 5 bases, leaving 4 bases of the junction unmatched. The CDR3 spells CASSWDRGGEQYF. In DNA, the CDR3 is TGTGCCAGCAGTTGGGACAGGGGTGGCGAGCAGTACTTC.

This CDR3 is CASSLDAHSYEQYF. In nucleotides, the CDR3 is TGCGCCAGCAGCTTGGATGCCCACTCCTACGAGCAGTACTTC. The chain combines TRBV5-1 with TRBJ2-7; no reliable D call. Germline values: CDR1 SGHRS, CDR2 YFSETQ. Deletions cut 0 bases from V and 0 bases from J, with 7 bases between. The CDR3 consists of 14 residues.

The rearrangement links TRBV5-1 to TRBJ2-1; D might be TRBD2 (5 bases). Germline lookup yields CDR1 SGHRS and CDR2 YFSETQ. The CDR3 is 14 residues long. Trimming cost V 1 base and J 5 bases, with 10 bases left between them. As DNA, the CDR3 is TGCGCCAGCAGCTTGACTCCTAGCAACAATGAGCAGTTCTTC. It yields the protein CASSLTPSNNEQFF. Looking up the rest from reference TRBV5-1 and TRBJ2-1 gives the full variable domain: KAGVTQTPRYLIKTRGQQVTLSCSPISGHRSVSWYQQTPGQGLQFLFEYFSETQRNKGNFPGRFSGRQFSNSRSEMNVSTLELGDSALYLCASSLTPSNNEQFFGPGTRLTVL.

Concerning this clone: An end of the junction does not agree with germline; a read error may underlie this. V gene TRBV9 combines with J gene TRBJ2-6; 9 nucleotides agree with TRBD2. CDR1 and CDR2 (germline): SGDLS, YYNGEE. The CDR3 is 16 amino acids. CDR3 sequence reads: CARSGGGGSGANVLTF. DNA for the CDR3: TGTGCCCGCAGTGGCGGGGGGGGCTCTGGGGCCAACGTCCTGACTTTC.

The J gene is TRBJ1-1, the V gene TRBV11-3; TRBD1 aligns across 7 bases. CDR1 is SGHNT and CDR2 is YENEEA in the germline V gene. Trimming cost V 0 bases and J 4 bases; bases outside gene matches: 8. The CDR3 runs to 16 residues. CDR3 nucleotides: TGTGCCAGCAGCTTAGAGGTCGGACAGGAGGGCACTGAAGCTTTCTTT. It translates to CASSLEVGQEGTEAFF.

This chain uses TRBV7-3 with TRBJ1-2, with D possibly TRBD1 on 6 matching bases. This CDR3 spans 16 amino acids. Germline CDR1 reads SGHTA; CDR2 reads FQGTGA. V was shortened by 5 bases and J by 4 bases, with 20 bases between the two germline ends. In DNA, the CDR3 is TGTGCCAGCAGCCTATCCCGAGAACGACAGGTCTATGGCTACACCTTC. It encodes CASSLSRERQVYGYTF.

V is TRBV5-4 and J is TRBJ1-1, with TRBD1 matching 9 bases. This CDR3 spans 14 amino acids. V lost 4 bases and J lost 3; bases outside the gene matches: 4. From germline, CDR1 is SGHNT and CDR2 YYREEE (reference sequence). CDR3 amino acids: CASSPGQGDTEAFF. The DNA of the CDR3 is TGTGCCAGCAGCCCGGGACAGGGAGACACTGAAGCTTTCTTT.

The chain joins TRBV7-9 to TRBJ2-7, with TRBD1 matching over 9 bases. The CDR3 length is 14 residues. Germline loops: CDR1 SEHNR, CDR2 FQNEAQ (reference sequence). The V and J ends lost 5 bases and 3 bases, in that order; junction bases with no gene match: 5. This CDR3 reads CASSRGTGFYEQYF. Written as DNA, the CDR3 is TGTGCCAGCAGCCGCGGGACAGGGTTCTACGAGCAGTACTTC.

The chain's CDR3 is CASSLLAGGPETQYF. As DNA, the CDR3 is TGTGCCAGCAGCCTACTAGCGGGGGGGCCAGAGACCCAGTACTTC. J is TRBJ2-5 and V is TRBV21-1; the DNA was not used to check the table's D call, TRBD2. TRBV21-1 is termed a pseudogene. The CDR3 contains 15 residues.

V and J are TRBV6-5 and TRBJ1-1, with D unresolved. The CDR3 is made up of 14 amino acids. Germline V gene data show CDR1 as MNHEY and CDR2 as SVGAGI. Trimming took 4 bases from V and 1 from J, leaving 10 bases between them. The CDR3 DNA sequence: TGTGCCAGCAGTTCAGGCGACCGGAACACTGAAGCTTTCTTT. Translated, it gives CASSSGDRNTEAFF.

The chain has TRBV2 and TRBJ2-5; D is uncertain. The V end was cut by 4 bases, the J end by 1 base, with 13 bases between. The germline gives CDR1 SNHLY, CDR2 FYNNEI. The CDR3 consists of 15 residues. CDR3: CASSVLGSFQETQYF. The CDR3 DNA reads as TGTGCCAGCAGTGTCCTGGGGTCCTTCCAAGAGACCCAGTACTTC. The complete variable domain, with remaining parts taken from reference TRBV2 and TRBJ2-5, reads EPEVTQTPSHQVTQMGQEVILRCVPISNHLYFYWYRQILGQKVEFLVSFYNNEISEKSEIFDDQFSVERPDGSNFTLKIRSTKLEDSAMYFCASSVLGSFQETQYFGPGTRLLVL.

The chain employs TRBV7-6 and TRBJ1-1; D remains unclear. V shed 5 bases and J shed 3 bases, with 7 bases lying between them. The germline gives CDR1 SGHVS, CDR2 FNYEAQ. The CDR3 runs 12 residues. This CDR3 is CASSHRDTEAFF. The CDR3 nucleotides are TGTGCCAGCAGCCACCGGGACACTGAAGCTTTCTTT.

The V gene is TRBV5-1, the J gene TRBJ2-7; 10 positions match TRBD1. Germline V gene data show CDR1 as SGHRS and CDR2 as YFSETQ. J gave up 6 bases and V 4 bases, and 16 bases lay outside the gene matches. This CDR3 has 17 amino acids. CDR3 in amino acids: CASSPPGPGTGVGEQYF. In DNA, the CDR3 is TGCGCCAGCAGCCCACCCGGTCCCGGGACAGGGGTGGGCGAGCAGTACTTC. Complete variable domain (other parts from reference TRBV5-1 and TRBJ2-7): KAGVTQTPRYLIKTRGQQVTLSCSPISGHRSVSWYQQTPGQGLQFLFEYFSETQRNKGNFPGRFSGRQFSNSRSEMNVSTLELGDSALYLCASSPPGPGTGVGEQYFGPGTRLTVT.

V usage is TRBV5-8 and J usage is TRBJ2-7, with D possibly being TRBD1 or TRBD2 (5 bases each). V was shortened by 2 bases and J by 0 bases, with 15 bases between the two germline ends. Germline CDR1 is SGHTS and CDR2 is YDEGEE. The CDR3 is 16 residues long. The CDR3 loop is CASSFKEGFSSYEQYF. The CDR3 DNA follows: TGTGCCAGCAGCTTTAAAGAGGGGTTTAGCTCCTACGAGCAGTACTTC.

V and J are TRBV19 and TRBJ1-4; 8 bases match TRBD1. With 5 bases clipped from V and 6 bases from J, the junction kept 5 bases outside the gene matches. The CDR3 length is 14 residues. Germline loops: CDR1 LNHDA, CDR2 SQIVND (reference sequence). The CDR3 DNA reads TGTGCCAGTAGTGACAGGGGCCAGGATGAAAAACTGTTTTTT. Protein: CASSDRGQDEKLFF.